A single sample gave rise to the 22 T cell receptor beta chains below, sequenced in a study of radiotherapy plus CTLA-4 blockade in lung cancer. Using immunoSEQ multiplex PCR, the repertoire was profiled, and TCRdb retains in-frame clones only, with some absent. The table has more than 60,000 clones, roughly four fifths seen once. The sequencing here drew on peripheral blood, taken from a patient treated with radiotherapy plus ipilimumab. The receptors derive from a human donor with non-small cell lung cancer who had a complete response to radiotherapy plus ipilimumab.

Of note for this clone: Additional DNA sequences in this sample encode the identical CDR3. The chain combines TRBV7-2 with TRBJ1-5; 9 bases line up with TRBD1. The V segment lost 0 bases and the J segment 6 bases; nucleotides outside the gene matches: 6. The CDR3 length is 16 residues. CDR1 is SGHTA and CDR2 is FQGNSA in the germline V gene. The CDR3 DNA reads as TGTGCCAGCAGCTTAGCAGCGGGACAGGGCGGTCAGCCCCAGCATTTT. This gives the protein CASSLAAGQGGQPQHF.

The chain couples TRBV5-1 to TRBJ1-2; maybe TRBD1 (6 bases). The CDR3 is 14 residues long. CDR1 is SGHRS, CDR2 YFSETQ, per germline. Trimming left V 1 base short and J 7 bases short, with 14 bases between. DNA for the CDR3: TGCGCCAGCAGCTTGTCGACAGGATCGGTTGGCTACACCTTC. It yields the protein CASSLSTGSVGYTF. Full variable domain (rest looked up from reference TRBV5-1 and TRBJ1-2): KAGVTQTPRYLIKTRGQQVTLSCSPISGHRSVSWYQQTPGQGLQFLFEYFSETQRNKGNFPGRFSGRQFSNSRSEMNVSTLELGDSALYLCASSLSTGSVGYTFGSGTRLTVV.

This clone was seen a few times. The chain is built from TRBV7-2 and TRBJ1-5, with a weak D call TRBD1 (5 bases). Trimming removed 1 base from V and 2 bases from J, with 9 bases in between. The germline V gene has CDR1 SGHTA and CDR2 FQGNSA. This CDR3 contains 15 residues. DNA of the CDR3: TGTGCCAGCAGCTTAGTGGGGGGGGGCAATCAGCCCCAGCATTTT. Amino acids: CASSLVGGGNQPQHF.

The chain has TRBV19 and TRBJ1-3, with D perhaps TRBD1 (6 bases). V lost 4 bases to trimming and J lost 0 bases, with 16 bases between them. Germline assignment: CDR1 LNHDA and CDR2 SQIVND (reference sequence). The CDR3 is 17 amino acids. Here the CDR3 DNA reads TGTGCCAGTAGTAAGGGGGTCCTCCTGAGCTCTGGAAACACCATATATTTT. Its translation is CASSKGVLLSSGNTIYF.

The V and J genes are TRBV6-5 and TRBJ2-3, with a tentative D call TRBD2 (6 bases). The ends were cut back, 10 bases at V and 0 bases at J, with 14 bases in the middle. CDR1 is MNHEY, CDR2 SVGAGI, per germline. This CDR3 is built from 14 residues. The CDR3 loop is CATRGLSSTDTQYF. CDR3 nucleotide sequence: TGTGCCACCCGGGGGTTATCTAGCACAGATACGCAGTATTTT.

CDR3 coding DNA: TGTGCCTGGAGTGTTAGGTCAGGGGGACAGCCCCAGCATTTT. Protein product: CAWSVRSGGQPQHF. The rearrangement uses TRBV30 and TRBJ1-5; 7 bases are a match to TRBD1. V gave up 0 bases and J gave up 7 bases; unmatched junction bases: 6. The CDR3 runs 14 residues. Germline CDR1 is GTSNPN and CDR2 is SVGIG (reference sequence).

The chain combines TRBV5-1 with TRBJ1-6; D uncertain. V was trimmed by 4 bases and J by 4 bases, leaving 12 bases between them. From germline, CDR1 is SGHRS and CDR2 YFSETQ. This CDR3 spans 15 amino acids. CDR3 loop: CASSTREIYNSPLHF. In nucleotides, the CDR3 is TGCGCCAGCAGCACCCGGGAGATTTATAATTCACCCCTCCACTTT.

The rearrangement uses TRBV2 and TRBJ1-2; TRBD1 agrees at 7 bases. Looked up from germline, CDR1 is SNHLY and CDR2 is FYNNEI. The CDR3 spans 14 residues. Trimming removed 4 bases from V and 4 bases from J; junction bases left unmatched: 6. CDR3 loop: CASSVGDRSYGYTF. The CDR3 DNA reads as TGTGCCAGCAGTGTGGGGGACAGATCCTATGGCTACACCTTC.

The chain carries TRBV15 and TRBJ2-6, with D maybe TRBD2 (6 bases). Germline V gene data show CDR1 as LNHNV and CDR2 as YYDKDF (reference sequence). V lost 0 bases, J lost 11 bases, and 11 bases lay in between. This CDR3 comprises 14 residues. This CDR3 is CATSRDPREDVLTF. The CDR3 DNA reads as TGTGCCACCAGCAGAGACCCTAGGGAGGACGTCCTGACTTTC.

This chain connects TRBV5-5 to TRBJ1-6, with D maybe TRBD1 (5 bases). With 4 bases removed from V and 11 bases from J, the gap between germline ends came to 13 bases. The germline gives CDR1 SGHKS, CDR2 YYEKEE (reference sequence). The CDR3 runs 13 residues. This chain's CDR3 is CASSPSTGAPLHF. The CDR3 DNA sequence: TGTGCCAGCAGCCCTTCGACGGGGGCACCCCTCCACTTT.

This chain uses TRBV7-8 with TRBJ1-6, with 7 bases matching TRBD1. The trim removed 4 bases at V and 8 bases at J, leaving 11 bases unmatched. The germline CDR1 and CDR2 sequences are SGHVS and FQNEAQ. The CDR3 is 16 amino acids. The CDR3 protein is CASSSQGRWVDSPLHF. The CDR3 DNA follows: TGTGCCAGCAGCTCACAGGGGAGGTGGGTGGATTCACCCCTCCACTTT.

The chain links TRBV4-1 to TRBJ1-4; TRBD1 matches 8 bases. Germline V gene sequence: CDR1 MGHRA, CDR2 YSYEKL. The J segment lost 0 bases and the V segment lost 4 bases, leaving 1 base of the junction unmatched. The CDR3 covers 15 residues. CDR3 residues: CASSRTGSTNEKLFF. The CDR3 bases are TGCGCCAGCAGCCGGACAGGGTCAACTAATGAAAAACTGTTTTTT.

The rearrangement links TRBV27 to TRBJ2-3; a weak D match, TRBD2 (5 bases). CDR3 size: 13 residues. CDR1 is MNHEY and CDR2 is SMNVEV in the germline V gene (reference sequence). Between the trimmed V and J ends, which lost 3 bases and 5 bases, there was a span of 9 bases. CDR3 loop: CASSLGRGDTQYF. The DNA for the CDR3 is TGTGCCAGCAGTTTGGGCCGGGGAGATACGCAGTATTTT.

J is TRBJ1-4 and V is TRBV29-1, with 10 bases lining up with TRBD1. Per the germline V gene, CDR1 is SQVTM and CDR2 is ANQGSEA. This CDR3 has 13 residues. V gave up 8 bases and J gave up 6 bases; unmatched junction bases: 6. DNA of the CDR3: TGCAGCTTTTCCGGGACAGGGGATGAAAAACTGTTTTTT. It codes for CSFSGTGDEKLFF.

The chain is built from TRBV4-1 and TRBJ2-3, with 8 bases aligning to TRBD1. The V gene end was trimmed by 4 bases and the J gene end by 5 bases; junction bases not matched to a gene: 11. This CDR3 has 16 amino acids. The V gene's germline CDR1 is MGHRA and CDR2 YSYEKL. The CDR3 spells CASSPADRGGRDTQYF. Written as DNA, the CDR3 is TGCGCCAGCAGCCCAGCCGACAGGGGTGGAAGAGATACGCAGTATTTT.

The CDR3 reads CASRSTSGNRNEQFF. In DNA, the CDR3 is TGCGCCAGCAGGTCGACTAGCGGGAACAGGAATGAGCAGTTCTTC. This chain joins TRBV4-1 and TRBJ2-1; 11 bases map to TRBD2. Germline lookup yields CDR1 MGHRA and CDR2 YSYEKL. This CDR3 is 15 amino acids long. The trim removed 6 bases at V and 7 bases at J, leaving 8 bases unmatched.

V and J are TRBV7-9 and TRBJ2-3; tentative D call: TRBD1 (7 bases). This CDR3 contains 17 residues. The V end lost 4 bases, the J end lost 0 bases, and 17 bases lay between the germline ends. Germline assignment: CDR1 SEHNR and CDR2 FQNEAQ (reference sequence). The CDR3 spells CASSWSTGRLSTDTQYF. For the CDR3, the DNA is TGTGCCAGCAGCTGGTCGACAGGGAGGCTGAGCACAGATACGCAGTATTTT.

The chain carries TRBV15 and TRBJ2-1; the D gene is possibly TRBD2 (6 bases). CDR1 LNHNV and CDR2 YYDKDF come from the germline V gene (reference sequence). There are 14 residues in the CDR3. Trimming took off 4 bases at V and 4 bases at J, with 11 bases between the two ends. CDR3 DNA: TGTGCCACCAGCAAGGAGGGGCTTTACAATGAGCAGTTCTTC. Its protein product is CATSKEGLYNEQFF.

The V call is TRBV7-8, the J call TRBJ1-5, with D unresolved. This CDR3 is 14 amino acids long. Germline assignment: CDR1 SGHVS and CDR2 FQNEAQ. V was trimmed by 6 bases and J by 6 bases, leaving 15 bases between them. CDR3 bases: TGTGCCAGCAGTCTACACGGGAGGGCTCAGCCCCAGCATTTT. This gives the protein CASSLHGRAQPQHF.

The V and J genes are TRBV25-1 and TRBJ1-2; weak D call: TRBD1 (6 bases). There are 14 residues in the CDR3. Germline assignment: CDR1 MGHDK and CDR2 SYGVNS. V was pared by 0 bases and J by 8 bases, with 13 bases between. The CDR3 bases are TGTGCCAGCAGTGAATATTGGACAGCTGGGGGCTACACCTTC. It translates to CASSEYWTAGGYTF.

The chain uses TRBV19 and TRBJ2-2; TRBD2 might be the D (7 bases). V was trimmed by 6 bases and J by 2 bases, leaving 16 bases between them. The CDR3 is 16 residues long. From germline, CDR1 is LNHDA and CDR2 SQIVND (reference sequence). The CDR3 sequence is CASRTTGRGNTGELFF. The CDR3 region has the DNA TGTGCCAGTAGGACAACAGGGAGGGGCAACACCGGGGAGCTGTTTTTT.

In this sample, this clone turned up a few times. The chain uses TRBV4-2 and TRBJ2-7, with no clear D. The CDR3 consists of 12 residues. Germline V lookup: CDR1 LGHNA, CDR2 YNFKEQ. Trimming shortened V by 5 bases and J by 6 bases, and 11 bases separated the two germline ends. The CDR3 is CASSLAGREQYF. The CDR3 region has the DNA TGTGCCAGCAGCTTGGCAGGTCGCGAGCAGTACTTC.